The present TCR beta chain was sequenced within a study of cytomegalovirus exposure and HLA in healthy donors. Whole-study results and caveats: Previously analyzed data showed that most TCR beta V segments were productive at a frequency of about 90% or about 30%.

60 Vbeta and 13 Jbeta primers were used in PCR. The assay was immunoSEQ multiplex PCR, and TCRdb's table has in-frame clones only and misses some. The repertoire has 130,000 to 150,000 clones, over 60% of them found once; the top ten carry approximately 6.3%. V was cut by 3 bases and J by 4 bases, with 16 bases left in between. CDR3 length: 14 amino acids. Germline lookup yields CDR1 GTSNPN and CDR2 SVGIG (reference sequence). Concerning this clone itself: Antigen specificity is unknown.

The sequence derives from a man between 40 and 49 years old in good health and CMV-seropositive. The sequencing sample was made of PBMCs. This rearrangement joins TRBV30 to TRBJ2-7; D is possibly TRBD2 (7 bases). The CDR3 region is CAWRGRGRTYEQYF. The CDR3, as DNA: TGTGCCTGGAGAGGGAGGGGGAGAACGTACGAGCAGTACTTC.